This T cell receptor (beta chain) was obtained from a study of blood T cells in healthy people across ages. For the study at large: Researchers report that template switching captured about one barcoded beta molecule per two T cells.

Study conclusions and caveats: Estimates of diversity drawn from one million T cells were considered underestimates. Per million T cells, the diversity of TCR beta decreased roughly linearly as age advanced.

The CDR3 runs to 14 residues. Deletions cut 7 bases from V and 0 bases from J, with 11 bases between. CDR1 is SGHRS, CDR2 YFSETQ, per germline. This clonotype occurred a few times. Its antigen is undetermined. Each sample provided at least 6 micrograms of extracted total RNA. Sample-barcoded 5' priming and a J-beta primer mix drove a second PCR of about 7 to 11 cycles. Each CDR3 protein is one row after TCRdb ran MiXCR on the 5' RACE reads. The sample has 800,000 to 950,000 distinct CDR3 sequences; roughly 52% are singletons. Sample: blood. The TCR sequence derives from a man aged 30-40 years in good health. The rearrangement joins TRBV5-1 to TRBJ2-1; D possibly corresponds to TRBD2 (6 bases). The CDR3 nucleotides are TGCGCCAGCCGGATAGCGGACTCCTACAATGAGCAGTTCTTC. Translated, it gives CASRIADSYNEQFF.